The subject of this entry is one T cell receptor (beta chain). These data are taken from a study of blood T cell repertoires in COVID-19. Overall study: Donors in the United States, Italy and Spain gave samples during acute or convalescent COVID-19. The analysed material was cDNA or gDNA that came from T cells, B-cell-depleted T cells, or PBMCs.

This CDR3 is built from 15 residues. The V end lost 3 bases, the J end lost 7 bases, and 21 bases lay between the germline ends. The germline gives CDR1 DFQATT, CDR2 SNEGSKA (reference sequence). Original analysis: Reference gene primers were amplified, and this amplification served to estimate nucleated cell counts. Here immunoSEQ multiplex PCR was the method, and the copy in TCRdb shows in-frame clones only, minus some. That table gives V, J and clone size, and the DNA gave D and trimming. Of approximately 250,000 clones listed, around 83% are singletons. The sequenced material came from peripheral blood. The TCR was taken from a man in his late teens or twenties with active or convalescent COVID-19. The chain recombines TRBV20-1 with TRBJ1-2; no reliable D call. The CDR3 region is CSASLLLERIPGYTF. The DNA for the CDR3 is TGCAGTGCTAGTCTACTTCTAGAGCGGATCCCTGGCTACACCTTC.